This TCR beta chain was identified in a study of PD-1 blockade in classical Hodgkin lymphoma. The repertoire was sequenced with immunoSEQ multiplex PCR; TCRdb's copy has only in-frame clones and lacks some. The sample consists of roughly 100,000 clones, 78% of them appearing once. Documented time point: cycle 4 day 1 (C4D1), after more than five weeks of nivolumab. Brentuximab vedotin exposure varied, and every patient relapsed after autologous stem cell transplantation. Complete response, partial response or progressive disease was recorded as best response. Notes on the study in general: Patients newly diagnosed and complete responders had comparable baseline diversity.

With 5 bases clipped from V and 10 bases from J, the junction kept 11 bases outside the gene matches. This CDR3 is built from 16 residues. CDR1 is SEHNR, CDR2 FQNEAQ, per germline (reference sequence). This clone was detected only a few times. Its antigen is currently unknown. The receptor was isolated from a human donor with classical Hodgkin lymphoma. This chain uses TRBV7-9 with TRBJ2-1, with 13 bases matching TRBD2. This sample comprised peripheral blood mononuclear cells (PBMCs), obtained before the fourth cycle of nivolumab. DNA of the CDR3: TGTGCCAGCAGCCCACTAGCGGGGGGGCCAGCTCGGGAGCAGTTCTTC. Encoded protein: CASSPLAGGPAREQFF. Full variable domain (outside the CDR3, taken from reference TRBV7-9 and TRBJ2-1): DTGVSQNPRHKITKRGQNVTFRCDPISEHNRLYWYRQTLGQGPEFLTYFQNEAQLEKSRLLSDRFSAERPKGSFSTLEIQRTEQGDSAMYLCASSPLAGGPAREQFFGPGTRLTVL.